This T cell receptor (beta chain) was profiled in a study of T cell responses to AZD1222 COVID-19 vaccine. About this clone: Its antigen is as yet unknown.

Study-wide points: Sampled repertoires all dated from after the peak T cell response. At baseline, seropositivity was found in only a handful of AZD1222 recipients. Dominant CD4 TCR responses targeted spike regions 160-218 and 743-854.

Libraries were prepared by immunoSEQ multiplex PCR; TCRdb keeps only in-frame clonotypes and omits some of them. Of 100,000 to 150,000 clones in the sample, around 84% were seen once. The CDR3 runs to 14 residues. Between the trimmed V and J ends, which lost 0 bases and 7 bases, there was a span of 8 bases. The germline gives CDR1 SGDLS, CDR2 YYNGEE. Here the sequenced sample was peripheral blood, taken on day 0 of AZD1222 vaccination. The V gene is TRBV9, the J gene TRBJ1-6; D is uncertain. This receptor was taken from an adult in good health. CDR3: CASSVDKWNSPLHF. The CDR3 bases are TGTGCCAGCAGCGTAGACAAATGGAATTCACCCCTCCACTTT.